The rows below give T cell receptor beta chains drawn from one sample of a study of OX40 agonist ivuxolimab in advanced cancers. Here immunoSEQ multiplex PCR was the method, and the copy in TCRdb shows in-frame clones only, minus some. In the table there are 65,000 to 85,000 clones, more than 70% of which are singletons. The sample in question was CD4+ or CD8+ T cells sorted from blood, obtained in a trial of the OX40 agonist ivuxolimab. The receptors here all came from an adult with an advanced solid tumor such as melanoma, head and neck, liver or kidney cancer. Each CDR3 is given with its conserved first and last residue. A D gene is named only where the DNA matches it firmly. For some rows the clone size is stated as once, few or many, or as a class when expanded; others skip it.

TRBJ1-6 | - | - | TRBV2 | CASSPLRGEAIYNSPLHF | TGTGCCAGCAGTCCTTTAAGGGGAGAGGCTATCTATAATTCACCCCTCCACTTT
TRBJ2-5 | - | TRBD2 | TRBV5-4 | CASSLFLAGGTETQYF | TGTGCCAGCAGCTTGTTTCTAGCGGGGGGTACGGAGACCCAGTACTTC
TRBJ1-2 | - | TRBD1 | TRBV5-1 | CASSSDPGQRIGGYTF | TGCGCCAGCAGCTCCGATCCGGGACAGCGGATCGGAGGCTACACCTTC
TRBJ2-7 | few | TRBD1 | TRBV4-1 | CASSQVRTGVNEQYF | TGCGCCAGCAGCCAAGTACGGACAGGGGTGAACGAGCAGTACTTC
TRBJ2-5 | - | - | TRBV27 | CASSPNREVRETQYF | TGTGCCAGCAGTCCAAACAGGGAAGTGAGGGAGACCCAGTACTTC
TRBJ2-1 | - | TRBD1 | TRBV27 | CASFRDRTNNEQFF | TGTGCCAGCTTCCGGGACAGAACAAACAATGAGCAGTTCTTC
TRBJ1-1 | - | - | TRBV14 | CASSQDKRQGGPEAFF | TGTGCCAGCAGCCAAGATAAAAGGCAGGGAGGGCCTGAAGCTTTCTTT
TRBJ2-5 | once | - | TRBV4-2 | CASSRELVETQYF | TGTGCCAGCAGCCGGGAGTTGGTAGAGACCCAGTACTTC
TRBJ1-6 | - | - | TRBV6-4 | CASSEQGGNSPLHF | TGTGCCAGCAGTGAACAGGGAGGTAATTCACCCCTCCACTTT
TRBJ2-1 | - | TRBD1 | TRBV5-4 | CASSLTGVNEQFF | TGTGCCAGCAGCTTGACAGGGGTAAATGAGCAGTTCTTC
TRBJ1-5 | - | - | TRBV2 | CASSSQGMDQPQHF | TGTGCCAGCAGTTCCCAGGGAATGGATCAGCCCCAGCATTTT
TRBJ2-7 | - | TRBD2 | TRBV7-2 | CASSSQRGGGYEQYF | TGTGCCAGCAGCTCACAGCGGGGGGGCGGATACGAGCAGTACTTC
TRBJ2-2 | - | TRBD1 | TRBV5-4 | CASRRGQENTGELFF | TGTGCCAGCAGAAGGGGACAGGAGAACACCGGGGAGCTGTTTTTT
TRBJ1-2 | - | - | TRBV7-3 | CASSFGGMDGYTF | TGTGCCAGCAGCTTCGGAGGGATGGATGGCTACACCTTC
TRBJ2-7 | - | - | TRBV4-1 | CASRSIRTAGEQYF | TGCGCCAGCCGATCCATAAGGACGGCCGGCGAGCAGTACTTC
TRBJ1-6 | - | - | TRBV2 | CASEADGANSPLHF | TGTGCCAGCGAGGCGGACGGAGCTAATTCACCCCTCCACTTT
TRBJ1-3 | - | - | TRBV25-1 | CASHGQTSGNTIYF | TGTGCCAGCCATGGACAGACCTCTGGAAACACCATATATTTT
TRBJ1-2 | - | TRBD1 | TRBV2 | CASRADRENGYTF | TGTGCCAGCAGGGCGGACAGGGAGAATGGCTACACCTTC
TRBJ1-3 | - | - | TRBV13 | CASTLTGNTIYF | TGTGCCAGCACCTTAACTGGAAACACCATATATTTT
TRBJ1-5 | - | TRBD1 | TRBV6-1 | CASSEQGDQPQHF | TGTGCCAGCAGTGAACAGGGGGATCAGCCCCAGCATTTT
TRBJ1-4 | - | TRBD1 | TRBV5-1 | CASRTGTGGEKLFF | TGCGCCAGCCGGACCGGGACAGGGGGAGAAAAACTGTTTTTT
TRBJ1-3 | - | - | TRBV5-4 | CASSLAPGRNTIYF | TGTGCCAGCAGCTTGGCCCCAGGACGCAACACCATATATTTT
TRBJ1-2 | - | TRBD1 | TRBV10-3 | CAISESPGGHNYGYTF | TGTGCCATCAGTGAGTCCCCAGGGGGTCATAACTATGGCTACACCTTC
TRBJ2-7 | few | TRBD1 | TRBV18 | CASSRGTGESYEQYF | TGTGCCAGCTCACGAGGGACAGGTGAATCCTACGAGCAGTACTTC